This TCR beta chain was observed in a study of blood T cell repertoires in COVID-19. J lost 4 bases, V lost 2 bases, and 8 bases had no gene match. The CDR3 consists of 16 residues. Germline V gives CDR1 LNHNV, CDR2 YYDKDF (reference sequence). Cohorts were based on clinical histories the participants reported. Before being deemed recovered, Cohort 3 donors had two negative PCRs, clearance, or symptom resolution. As processed by the authors: Cell counts per sample came from amplifying reference gene primers. Only in-frame clones appear in the TCRdb table, and some are missing; sequencing was by immunoSEQ multiplex PCR. V, J and clone size are taken as reported in that table, and D and trimming were inferred from the DNA itself. The table has some 330,000 clones, 80% to 95% seen once.

The V gene is TRBV15, the J gene TRBJ2-1, with 7 bases aligning to TRBD2. The sequence was obtained from a woman younger than 45 who had recovered from COVID-19. The sequenced material came from PBMCs or T cells enriched from blood (not recorded which). CDR3 sequence reads: CATSRQSSGAYNEQFF. The CDR3, as DNA: TGTGCCACCAGCAGACAATCTAGCGGAGCTTACAATGAGCAGTTCTTC.